These 22 T cell receptor beta chains were all obtained from the same sample, sequenced in a study of blood T cell repertoires in COVID-19. The repertoire was sequenced with immunoSEQ multiplex PCR; TCRdb's copy has only in-frame clones and lacks some. The data contain 250,000 to 350,000 clones, around 84% of them singletons. Sequencing was carried out using PBMCs or T cells enriched from blood (not recorded which). The receptors were gathered from a woman in her late teens or twenties who had recovered from COVID-19.

V and J are TRBV4-1 and TRBJ2-3; D perhaps matches TRBD2 (6 bases). Trimming took off 2 bases at V and 4 bases at J, with 13 bases between the two ends. Per germline, CDR1 MGHRA and CDR2 YSYEKL. The CDR3 is made up of 15 amino acids. The CDR3 sequence: CASSQTGVTPDTQYF. CDR3 DNA: TGCGCCAGCAGCCAAACGGGAGTAACCCCAGATACGCAGTATTTT.

This chain connects TRBV5-1 to TRBJ2-7; TRBD2 might be the D (5 bases). This CDR3 spans 15 amino acids. Germline CDR1 SGHRS, CDR2 YFSETQ. V lost 0 bases and J lost 0, with 10 bases in between. CDR3 residues: CASSLVAAASYEQYF. In nucleotides, the CDR3 is TGCGCCAGCAGCTTGGTTGCAGCGGCCTCCTACGAGCAGTACTTC.

V and J are TRBV12-3 or TRBV12-4 and TRBJ1-6; 8 nucleotides match TRBD1. This CDR3 contains 12 residues. Trimming took 6 bases from V and 8 from J; bases not matched to a gene: 0. The CDR3 is CASRQGDSPLHF. In nucleotides, the CDR3 is TGTGCCAGCAGACAGGGGGATTCACCCCTCCACTTT.

This clone appeared a few times. Here the CDR3 reads CASSTTGGSGANVLTF. The DNA for the CDR3 is TGTGCCAGCAGTACAACAGGGGGCTCTGGGGCCAACGTCCTGACTTTC. The J gene is TRBJ2-6, the V gene TRBV2; the match to TRBD1 covers 8 bases. Germline V gene data show CDR1 as SNHLY and CDR2 as FYNNEI. V lost 5 bases to trimming and J lost 0 bases; unmatched junction nucleotides: 3. The CDR3 covers 16 residues.

V gene TRBV6-2 or TRBV6-3 combines with J gene TRBJ1-3, with TRBD1 identical over 12 bases. The length of the CDR3 is 17 residues. V was clipped by 6 bases and J by 0 bases; unmatched bases: 6. Germline V gene data show CDR1 as MNHEY and CDR2 as SVGEGT. The CDR3 loop reads CASSPGTGGYSGNTIYF. CDR3 nucleotide sequence: TGTGCCAGCAGCCCTGGGACAGGGGGCTACTCTGGAAACACCATATATTTT.

This chain uses TRBV15 with TRBJ1-4; no clear D. V lost 0 bases, J lost 6 bases, and 5 bases lay in between. This CDR3 is built from 13 residues. Looked up from germline, CDR1 is LNHNV and CDR2 is YYDKDF (reference sequence). CDR3 protein: CATSRDYYEKLFF. The CDR3 DNA reads as TGTGCCACCAGCAGAGACTATTATGAAAAACTGTTTTTT.

This clone was recorded only once. The V and J genes are TRBV30 and TRBJ1-1; D uncertain. The CDR3 sequence is 11 residues long. CDR1 and CDR2 (germline): GTSNPN, SVGIG (reference sequence). Trimming stripped 6 bases from V and 0 bases from J, with 5 bases between. In nucleotides, the CDR3 is TGTGCCTGCCTATTGAACACTGAAGCTTTCTTT. Encoded protein: CACLLNTEAFF.

This clone showed up just a few times. The J gene is TRBJ2-7, the V gene TRBV7-9; D is uncertain. V dropped 1 base and J dropped 5 bases, with 12 bases sitting between them. From germline, CDR1 is SEHNR and CDR2 FQNEAQ (reference sequence). The CDR3 contains 14 residues. The CDR3 DNA follows: TGTGCCAGCAGCTTAGGGGCCGTTCTGGACGAGCAGTACTTC. Its protein is CASSLGAVLDEQYF.

The J gene is TRBJ1-2, the V gene TRBV28; 7 positions match TRBD1. The CDR3 contains 13 residues. The germline V gene encodes CDR1 MDHEN and CDR2 SYDVKM. The V segment lost 5 bases and the J segment 8 bases; nucleotides outside the gene matches: 8. CDR3 sequence (DNA): TGTGCCAGCAGTCCCGAGACAGGGAGAGGCTACACCTTC. Its protein is CASSPETGRGYTF.

The chain joins TRBV28 to TRBJ2-1, with no clear D. Trimming removed 3 bases at V and 5 bases at J, with 5 bases between. This CDR3 has 12 residues. CDR1 MDHEN and CDR2 SYDVKM come from the germline V gene. The CDR3 nucleotides read TGTGCCAGCAGTTTTCGGGACAATGAGCAGTTCTTC. It yields the protein CASSFRDNEQFF.

V is TRBV9 and J is TRBJ1-6, with a weak D call TRBD1 (5 bases). The CDR3 sequence is 14 residues long. V lost 5 bases, J lost 3 bases, and 9 bases lay in between. Germline V gene sequence: CDR1 SGDLS, CDR2 YYNGEE. The chain's CDR3 is CASRATDYNSPLHF. DNA of the CDR3: TGTGCCAGCAGAGCGACAGACTATAATTCACCCCTCCACTTT.

The chain employs TRBV9 and TRBJ1-3; tentative D call: TRBD1 (6 bases). Trimming stripped 0 bases from V and 4 bases from J, with 17 bases between. Germline V CDR1 and CDR2: SGDLS, YYNGEE. CDR3 length: 17 residues. CDR3 coding DNA: TGTGCCAGCAGCGTAGCTTGGGGGGGGCGGTCAGGAAACACCATATATTTT. Residues: CASSVAWGGRSGNTIYF.

The gene calls are TRBV19 and TRBJ1-1, with 7 nucleotides matching TRBD1. This CDR3 has 14 amino acids. The V gene end was trimmed by 5 bases and the J gene end by 5 bases; junction bases not matched to a gene: 8. The germline V gene encodes CDR1 LNHDA and CDR2 SQIVND (reference sequence). The CDR3 DNA reads as TGTGCCAGTAGTCCGACAGGGAGGAGAACTGAAGCTTTCTTT. Protein: CASSPTGRRTEAFF.

The chain uses TRBV27 and TRBJ2-1; 13 bases line up with TRBD2. Per germline, CDR1 MNHEY and CDR2 SMNVEV (reference sequence). The CDR3 runs 15 residues. The junction had 3 bases not matched to a gene; V was cut back by 6 bases and J by 4 bases. The CDR3 DNA sequence: TGTGCCAGCAGCATACTAGCGGGAGGGTACAATGAGCAGTTCTTC. It specifies CASSILAGGYNEQFF.

V gene TRBV12-3 or TRBV12-4 combines with J gene TRBJ2-3, with D perhaps matching TRBD2 (5 bases). Trimming left V 7 bases short and J 5 bases short, with 13 bases between. There are 13 residues in the CDR3. DNA of the CDR3: TGTGCCAGCACACGAACCCGGGGAGATACGCAGTATTTT. This encodes CASTRTRGDTQYF.

About this clone itself: The sample holds other DNA sequences that translate to the same CDR3. The chain has TRBV6-5 and TRBJ1-1; D unclear. Germline V lookup: CDR1 MNHEY, CDR2 SVGAGI. The CDR3 runs to 13 residues. Deletions cut 7 bases from V and 0 bases from J, with 9 bases between. The DNA of the CDR3 is TGTGCCAGCATCTCGGGGATGAACACTGAAGCTTTCTTT. This sequence encodes CASISGMNTEAFF.

The chain recombines TRBV3-1 (or the pseudogene TRBV3-2) with TRBJ2-1, with D unresolved. This CDR3 is built from 14 residues. Germline V gene data show CDR1 as LGHDT and CDR2 as YNNKEL (reference sequence). V was clipped by 0 bases and J by 5 bases, with 8 bases between them. The CDR3 bases are TGTGCCAGCAGCCAAGACCCCGTCGACAATGAGCAGTTCTTC. Translation: CASSQDPVDNEQFF.

The CDR3 loop is CASSSARGEKLFF. The CDR3, as DNA: TGTGCCAGCAGTTCTGCGCGAGGTGAAAAACTGTTTTTT. The chain employs TRBV28 and TRBJ1-4; no reliable D call. The germline CDR1 and CDR2 sequences are MDHEN and SYDVKM. V lost 4 bases and J 7 bases, leaving 10 bases between the germline ends. This CDR3 contains 13 residues.

This sequence joins TRBV6-1 and TRBJ1-2; tentatively, D is TRBD1 (6 bases). The V gene lost 3 bases and the J gene lost 8 bases, with 13 bases spanning the gap. The CDR3 is 13 amino acids. The germline V gene has CDR1 MNHNS and CDR2 SASEGT. As DNA, the CDR3 is TGTGCCAGCAGTGAGCGGACAGTTTTCGGCTACACCTTC. This gives the protein CASSERTVFGYTF.

This chain uses TRBV18 with TRBJ1-6; D unclear. This CDR3 is 17 amino acids long. V dropped 3 bases and J dropped 6 bases, with 18 bases sitting between them. CDR1 and CDR2 (germline): KGHSH, LQKENI. This chain's CDR3 is CASSPNDGGLGNSPLHF. CDR3 DNA sequence: TGTGCCAGCTCACCGAATGACGGAGGGCTTGGTAATTCACCCCTCCACTTT.

The rearrangement uses TRBV19 and TRBJ2-5, with D possibly matching TRBD2 (6 bases). The CDR3 has 12 residues. Per the germline V gene, CDR1 is LNHDA and CDR2 is SQIVND (reference sequence). Between the trimmed V and J ends, which lost 3 bases and 5 bases, there was a span of 7 bases. This CDR3 reads CASSMEGETQYF. The CDR3 DNA is TGTGCCAGTAGTATGGAGGGGGAGACCCAGTACTTC.

This clone was counted only a few times. This rearrangement joins TRBV15 to TRBJ1-1; D possibly corresponds to TRBD1 (5 bases). Germline-derived CDR1 and CDR2 are LNHNV and YYDKDF (reference sequence). This CDR3 region has 13 residues. V lost 3 bases to trimming and J lost 7 bases, with 12 bases between them. The CDR3: CATSSGRGDEAFF. The CDR3 DNA follows: TGTGCCACCAGCAGTGGGCGGGGGGATGAAGCTTTCTTT. The whole variable domain, remainder taken from reference TRBV15 and TRBJ1-1, is DAMVIQNPRYQVTQFGKPVTLSCSQTLNHNVMYWYQQKSSQAPKLLFHYYDKDFNNEADTPDNFQSRRPNTSFCFLDIRSPGLGDTAMYLCATSSGRGDEAFFGQGTRLTVV.